Described below is a single TCR beta chain sequence and its context. While infection was still active, Seattle patients were enrolled and then followed longitudinally. The assay was immunoSEQ multiplex PCR, and TCRdb's table has in-frame clones only and misses some. The sample holds approximately 300,000 clones; around 85% are singletons and the top ten take 0.85% to 0.9%. These data belong to a study of blood T cell repertoires in COVID-19. Study-wide background: Sites in the United States, Italy and Spain provided acute and convalescent COVID-19 samples. T cells, B-cell-depleted T cells, or PBMCs supplied cDNA or gDNA.

Germline V gene sequence: CDR1 LGHNA, CDR2 YSLEER. V was shortened by 0 bases and J by 1 base, with 8 bases between the two germline ends. CDR3 size: 15 residues. The sequence came from a human donor with COVID-19, enrolled during active disease. The donor label of this sample is uncertain. The V call is TRBV4-3, the J call TRBJ2-3; D gene uncertain. The source material was peripheral blood. CDR3 bases: TGCGCCAGCAGCCAAGAGAACCGCGGCACAGATACGCAGTATTTT. Its translation is CASSQENRGTDTQYF.